A selection of T cell receptor beta chains follows, all from one sample in a study of CD4 and CD8 cells across lung adenocarcinoma regions. One entry per CDR3 protein, called by TCRdb with MiXCR from the PCR reads. The table shows just over 20,000 distinct CDR3 sequences, with 50% to 55% occurring only once. Material for sequencing was CD8+ T cells from the center of a lung tumor. All receptors come from a female donor with lung adenocarcinoma. The CD4 and CD8 labels of this study may be unreliable. Each CDR3 is given with its conserved first and last residue. The order of the fields is D gene, J gene, clone size, V gene, CDR3 protein, CDR3 DNA. The D gene is left open where the match is weak. Rows may omit the clone size; those that give it use once, few, many or a size class.

d_gene: -
j_gene: TRBJ2-1
abundance: -
v_gene: TRBV7-3
CDR3aa: CASSLDNGAYNEQFF
CDR3nt: TGTGCCAGCAGCTTAGACAATGGGGCCTACAATGAGCAGTTCTTC

d_gene: TRBD1
j_gene: TRBJ2-1
abundance: many
v_gene: TRBV5-1
CDR3aa: CASAQGQENEQFF
CDR3nt: TGCGCCAGCGCTCAGGGACAGGAGAATGAGCAGTTCTTC

d_gene: -
j_gene: TRBJ2-3
abundance: -
v_gene: TRBV12-3/TRBV12-4
CDR3aa: CATGPRGKNTQYF
CDR3nt: TGTGCCACGGGGCCGAGAGGCAAAAACACGCAGTATTTC

d_gene: -
j_gene: TRBJ2-4
abundance: -
v_gene: TRBV6-8
CDR3aa: CGGTGLSDKNMQYF
CDR3nt: TGTGGCGGCACGGGGCTGTCAGACAAAAACATGCAGTACTTC

d_gene: TRBD2
j_gene: TRBJ2-1
abundance: few
v_gene: TRBV20-1
CDR3aa: CSARGSLAGIVDEQFF
CDR3nt: TGCAGTGCTAGAGGGTCCTTAGCGGGAATCGTCGATGAGCAGTTCTTC

d_gene: -
j_gene: TRBJ2-3
abundance: once
v_gene: TRBV10-2
CDR3aa: CASGTAGRYTDTQYF
CDR3nt: TGCGCCAGCGGTACGGCGGGACGGTACACAGATACGCAGTATTTC

d_gene: -
j_gene: TRBJ2-2
abundance: -
v_gene: TRBV7-8
CDR3aa: CASSLRASNTGELFF
CDR3nt: TGTGCCAGCAGCTTGCGGGCCTCGAACACCGGGGAGCTGTTTTTT

d_gene: -
j_gene: TRBJ2-2
abundance: few
v_gene: TRBV4-1
CDR3aa: CASSQVPSGGELFF
CDR3nt: TGCGCCAGCAGCCAAGTTCCCTCGGGGGGGGAGCTGTTTTTT

d_gene: TRBD2
j_gene: TRBJ2-1
abundance: -
v_gene: TRBV6-1
CDR3aa: CASSDRVVSGIDEQFF
CDR3nt: TGTGCCAGCAGTGATCGGGTTGTTAGCGGGATCGATGAGCAGTTCTTC

d_gene: TRBD1
j_gene: TRBJ1-4
abundance: many
v_gene: TRBV12-3/TRBV12-4
CDR3aa: CASRTSGTGALGLFF
CDR3nt: TGTGCCAGCAGAACATCCGGGACAGGCGCTTTAGGGCTGTTTTTT

d_gene: -
j_gene: TRBJ2-4
abundance: medium-sized
v_gene: TRBV25-1
CDR3aa: CASEGHVKNIQYF
CDR3nt: TGTGCCAGCGAGGGACACGTCAAAAACATTCAGTACTTC

d_gene: -
j_gene: TRBJ2-4
abundance: -
v_gene: TRBV27
CDR3aa: CASSRSGPGAKDIQYF
CDR3nt: TGTGCCAGCAGCCGCTCGGGGCCAGGAGCCAAAGATATTCAGTATTTC

d_gene: TRBD2
j_gene: TRBJ2-3
abundance: -
v_gene: TRBV6-1
CDR3aa: CASSAASGSTQYF
CDR3nt: TGTGCCAGCAGTGCTGCTAGCGGGAGTACGCAGTATTTC

d_gene: -
j_gene: TRBJ2-5
abundance: -
v_gene: TRBV11-2
CDR3aa: CASSLGRSETQYF
CDR3nt: TGTGCCAGCAGCTTAGGGAGATCGGAGACCCAGTACTTC

d_gene: -
j_gene: TRBJ2-1
abundance: -
v_gene: TRBV7-9
CDR3aa: CASSLGLNEQFF
CDR3nt: TGTGCCAGCAGCTTGGGGCTGAACGAGCAGTTCTTC

d_gene: -
j_gene: TRBJ2-7
abundance: few
v_gene: TRBV11-1
CDR3aa: CASSLADPRLDYEQYF
CDR3nt: TGTGCCAGCAGCTTAGCCGACCCCCGCTTGGACTACGAGCAGTACTTC

d_gene: TRBD2
j_gene: TRBJ2-1
abundance: -
v_gene: TRBV6-1
CDR3aa: CASSELAGGNEQFF
CDR3nt: TGTGCCAGCAGTGAACTAGCGGGAGGGAATGAGCAGTTCTTC

d_gene: -
j_gene: TRBJ2-4
abundance: -
v_gene: TRBV6-1
CDR3aa: CASSEAGGGATDTQYF
CDR3nt: TGTGCCAGCAGTGAAGCGGGGGGGGGGGCGACAGACACTCAGTACTTC

d_gene: -
j_gene: TRBJ2-4
abundance: -
v_gene: TRBV27
CDR3aa: CASRTRAGLTNMQYF
CDR3nt: TGTGCCAGCAGGACGAGGGCGGGATTGACAAACATGCAGTATTTC

d_gene: TRBD2
j_gene: TRBJ2-1
abundance: few
v_gene: TRBV6-1
CDR3aa: CASRFSGSSYNEQFF
CDR3nt: TGTGCCAGCAGGTTTAGCGGGAGCTCCTACAATGAGCAGTTCTTC

d_gene: TRBD2
j_gene: TRBJ2-4
abundance: many
v_gene: TRBV12-3/TRBV12-4
CDR3aa: CASSLAGSNIQYF
CDR3nt: TGTGCCAGCAGTCTAGCGGGAAGCAACATTCAGTACTTC

d_gene: -
j_gene: TRBJ2-5
abundance: -
v_gene: TRBV27
CDR3aa: CGSRGFVENTQYF
CDR3nt: TGTGGGAGCAGGGGCTTTGTCGAAAACACCCAGTACTTC

d_gene: -
j_gene: TRBJ2-5
abundance: -
v_gene: TRBV6-1
CDR3aa: CAGSGACDHETQYF
CDR3nt: TGTGCGGGCAGTGGAGCCTGCGATCACGAGACCCAGTATTTC

d_gene: TRBD2
j_gene: TRBJ2-6
abundance: many
v_gene: TRBV6-5
CDR3aa: CASSYKGIAGAGANVLTF
CDR3nt: TGTGCCAGCAGTTATAAGGGAATAGCGGGAGCTGGGGCCAACGTCCTGACTTTC

d_gene: -
j_gene: TRBJ1-1
abundance: -
v_gene: TRBV7-3
CDR3aa: CASRSGGGKNTEAFF
CDR3nt: TGTGCCAGCAGAAGTGGAGGGGGAAAGAACACTGAAGCTTTCTTT

d_gene: TRBD2
j_gene: TRBJ2-3
abundance: -
v_gene: TRBV6-1
CDR3aa: CASSETSGGPDTQYF
CDR3nt: TGTGCCAGCAGTGAGACTAGCGGGGGGCCAGATACGCAGTATTTT

d_gene: TRBD2
j_gene: TRBJ2-5
abundance: many
v_gene: TRBV6-1
CDR3aa: CASSIGLASEQYF
CDR3nt: TGTGCCAGCAGTATCGGACTAGCGAGTGAGCAGTACTTC

d_gene: TRBD2
j_gene: TRBJ2-3
abundance: -
v_gene: TRBV6-1
CDR3aa: CASGPGGGAKNIQYF
CDR3nt: TGTGCCAGCGGGCCGGGGGGGGGAGCCAAAAACATTCAGTATTTT

d_gene: -
j_gene: TRBJ2-3
abundance: -
v_gene: TRBV27
CDR3aa: CGSGGRDTDTQYF
CDR3nt: TGTGGGAGCGGTGGACGAGACACAGATACGCAGTATTTC

d_gene: TRBD1
j_gene: TRBJ2-4
abundance: -
v_gene: TRBV20-1
CDR3aa: CSASSGTGVIAKNIQYF
CDR3nt: TGCAGTGCTAGCTCCGGGACAGGGGTGATAGCCAAAAACATTCAGTACTTC

d_gene: -
j_gene: TRBJ2-1
abundance: -
v_gene: TRBV6-1
CDR3aa: CASSDRGASVKQFF
CDR3nt: TGTGCCAGCAGTGATCGGGGGGCCAGCGTTAAGCAGTTCTTC

d_gene: -
j_gene: TRBJ2-4
abundance: few
v_gene: TRBV27
CDR3aa: CASRGCVEDIQYF
CDR3nt: TGTGCCAGCAGAGGGTGTGTAGAAGACATCCAGTACTTC

d_gene: -
j_gene: TRBJ2-3
abundance: -
v_gene: TRBV6-1
CDR3aa: CAGGEGARGTDTQYF
CDR3nt: TGTGCCGGGGGTGAAGGGGCCCGAGGCACAGATACCCAGTACTTT

d_gene: TRBD1
j_gene: TRBJ2-7
abundance: -
v_gene: TRBV4-1
CDR3aa: CASSQFGDRAYEQYF
CDR3nt: TGCGCCAGCAGCCAATTTGGGGACAGGGCCTACGAGCAGTACTTC

d_gene: -
j_gene: TRBJ2-3
abundance: -
v_gene: TRBV10-2
CDR3aa: CAWGPSAKDTQYF
CDR3nt: TGCGCCTGGGGGCCTAGCGCCAAAGATACGCAGTATTTC

d_gene: -
j_gene: TRBJ2-4
abundance: -
v_gene: TRBV10-3
CDR3aa: CAGGIGGRQQEIQYF
CDR3nt: TGTGCCGGGGGTATCGGGGGCCGTCAGCAAGAGATTCAGTACTTC

d_gene: -
j_gene: TRBJ1-2
abundance: -
v_gene: TRBV20-1
CDR3aa: CSARSGANYGYTF
CDR3nt: TGCAGTGCTAGATCGGGAGCTAACTATGGCTACACCTTC

d_gene: -
j_gene: TRBJ2-4
abundance: -
v_gene: TRBV6-1
CDR3aa: CASVECLSSKNIQYF
CDR3nt: TGTGCCAGCGTCGAATGTCTGTCTAGCAAAAACATTCAGTACTTC

d_gene: TRBD2
j_gene: TRBJ2-1
abundance: -
v_gene: TRBV11-2
CDR3aa: CASSFSSGSNEQFF
CDR3nt: TGTGCCAGCAGCTTCTCTAGCGGGAGCAATGAGCAGTTCTTC

d_gene: -
j_gene: TRBJ2-3
abundance: once
v_gene: TRBV27
CDR3aa: CASSAGIGGGGPDTQYF
CDR3nt: TGTGCCAGCAGTGCGGGGATAGGGGGCGGTGGCCCAGATACCCAGTATTTC

d_gene: TRBD1
j_gene: TRBJ2-7
abundance: large
v_gene: TRBV10-1
CDR3aa: CASSRDRSYEQYF
CDR3nt: TGCGCCAGCAGCCGGGACAGAAGTTACGAGCAGTACTTC

d_gene: TRBD1
j_gene: TRBJ2-1
abundance: many
v_gene: TRBV6-5
CDR3aa: CASSYAGQGANEQFF
CDR3nt: TGTGCCAGCAGCTACGCCGGACAGGGGGCCAATGAGCAGTTCTTC

d_gene: -
j_gene: TRBJ1-2
abundance: -
v_gene: TRBV7-2
CDR3aa: CASSSTVGQRNGYTF
CDR3nt: TGTGCCAGCAGCTCGACTGTGGGGCAGAGGAACGGCTACACCTTC

d_gene: -
j_gene: TRBJ1-2
abundance: -
v_gene: TRBV10-3
CDR3aa: CAIRGGTNYGYTF
CDR3nt: TGTGCCATCAGGGGCGGGACTAACTATGGCTACACCTTC

d_gene: -
j_gene: TRBJ2-3
abundance: -
v_gene: TRBV27
CDR3aa: CGAGRGGRDQDTQYF
CDR3nt: TGTGGCGCGGGACGCGGGGGCCGTGACCAAGATACCCAGTATTTT

d_gene: -
j_gene: TRBJ2-7
abundance: few
v_gene: TRBV6-1
CDR3aa: CASSGIMAYEQYF
CDR3nt: TGTGCCAGCAGCGGGATAATGGCCTACGAGCAGTACTTC

d_gene: -
j_gene: TRBJ2-4
abundance: -
v_gene: TRBV7-2
CDR3aa: CASSFLWTELAKNIQYF
CDR3nt: -

d_gene: -
j_gene: TRBJ2-3
abundance: once
v_gene: TRBV10-2
CDR3aa: CGSSSGLRAKDTQYF
CDR3nt: TGCGGCAGCAGTTCGGGGCTGCGAGCCAAAGATACTCAGTATTTT

d_gene: -
j_gene: TRBJ2-3
abundance: many
v_gene: TRBV6-1
CDR3aa: CASSPRRDTQYF
CDR3nt: TGTGCCAGCAGTCCTCGGAGGGATACGCAGTATTTT

d_gene: -
j_gene: TRBJ2-3
abundance: many
v_gene: TRBV9
CDR3aa: CASSVVGGTSTDTQYF
CDR3nt: TGTGCCAGCAGCGTAGTCGGTGGTACTAGCACAGATACGCAGTATTTT

d_gene: TRBD1
j_gene: TRBJ2-3
abundance: -
v_gene: TRBV9
CDR3aa: CASSIRDRKTDTQYF
CDR3nt: TGTGCCAGCAGCATCCGGGACAGGAAGACAGATACGCAGTATTTT

d_gene: TRBD2
j_gene: TRBJ2-1
abundance: medium-sized
v_gene: TRBV10-2
CDR3aa: CASSEGRLAGYNEQFF
CDR3nt: TGCGCCAGCAGTGAGGGAAGGCTAGCGGGCTACAATGAGCAGTTCTTC

d_gene: -
j_gene: TRBJ2-4
abundance: -
v_gene: TRBV27
CDR3aa: CARGAKDTQYF
CDR3nt: TGTGCCAGGGGAGCCAAAGATACGCAGTACTTC

d_gene: -
j_gene: TRBJ2-5
abundance: -
v_gene: TRBV10-1
CDR3aa: CAGSGRCDTDTQYF
CDR3nt: TGCGCGGGCAGCGGGCGATGTGACACAGATACCCAGTACTTC

d_gene: -
j_gene: TRBJ2-4
abundance: -
v_gene: TRBV6-1
CDR3aa: CGSKGRLAKDTQYF
CDR3nt: TGTGGCAGCAAGGGGCGGTTAGCCAAAGACACGCAGTACTTC

d_gene: -
j_gene: TRBJ2-4
abundance: -
v_gene: TRBV6-1
CDR3aa: CASTEGLGAENTQYF
CDR3nt: TGTGCCAGCACAGAGGGGCTGGGAGCCGAAAACACTCAGTACTTT

d_gene: TRBD2
j_gene: TRBJ2-1
abundance: many
v_gene: TRBV29-1
CDR3aa: CSVAALAGGGNEQFF
CDR3nt: TGCAGCGTTGCCGCTCTAGCGGGAGGGGGGAATGAGCAGTTCTTC